Described below is a single TCR beta chain sequence and its context. The antigen is not known. The sample originates from a study of cytomegalovirus exposure and HLA in healthy donors. Findings and limits, study-wide: Rarity held for most TCR sequences, but there were some public TCRs that occurred in many donors.

PCR used 60 Vbeta primers and 13 Jbeta primers. The repertoire was sequenced with immunoSEQ multiplex PCR; TCRdb's copy has only in-frame clones and lacks some. This table holds 130,000 to 150,000 clones, 55% to 80% found once. Germline values: CDR1 LNHDA, CDR2 SQIVND (reference sequence). The CDR3 loop spans 13 amino acids. Trimming took 5 bases from V and 3 from J, leaving 10 bases between them. Sequencing input: PBMCs. The origin of this receptor is a human donor in good health. The chain has TRBV19 and TRBJ1-1; TRBD1 might be the D (5 bases). CDR3 sequence (DNA): TGTGCCAGTAGTCAAACGGGGGACACTGAAGCTTTCTTT. As protein: CASSQTGDTEAFF.